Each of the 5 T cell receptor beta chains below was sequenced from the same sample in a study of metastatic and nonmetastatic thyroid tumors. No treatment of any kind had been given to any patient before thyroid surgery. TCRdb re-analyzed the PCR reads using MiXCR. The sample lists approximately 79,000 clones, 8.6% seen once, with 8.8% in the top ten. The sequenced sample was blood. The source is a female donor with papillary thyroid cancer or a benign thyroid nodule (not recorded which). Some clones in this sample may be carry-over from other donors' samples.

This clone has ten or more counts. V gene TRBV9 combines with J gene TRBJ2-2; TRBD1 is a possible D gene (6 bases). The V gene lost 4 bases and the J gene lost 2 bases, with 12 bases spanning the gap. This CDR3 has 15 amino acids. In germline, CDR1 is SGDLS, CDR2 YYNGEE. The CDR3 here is CASSSPGQNTGELFF. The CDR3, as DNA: TGTGCCAGCAGCTCACCGGGACAAAACACCGGGGAGCTGTTTTTT.

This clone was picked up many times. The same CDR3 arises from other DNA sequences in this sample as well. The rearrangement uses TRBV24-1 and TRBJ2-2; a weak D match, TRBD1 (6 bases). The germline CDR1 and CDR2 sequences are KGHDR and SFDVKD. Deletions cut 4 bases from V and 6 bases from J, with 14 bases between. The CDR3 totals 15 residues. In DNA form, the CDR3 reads TGTGCCACCAGTGACCGCTCCGGGACACCCGGGGAGCTGTTTTTT. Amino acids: CATSDRSGTPGELFF.

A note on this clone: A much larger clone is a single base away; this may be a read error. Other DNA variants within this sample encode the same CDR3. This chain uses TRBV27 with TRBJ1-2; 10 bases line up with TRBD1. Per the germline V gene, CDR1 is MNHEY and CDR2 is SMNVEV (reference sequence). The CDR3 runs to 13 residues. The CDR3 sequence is CASSFGTGDGYTF. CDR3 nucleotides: TGTGCTAGCAGTTTCGGGACAGGGGATGGCTACACCTTC.

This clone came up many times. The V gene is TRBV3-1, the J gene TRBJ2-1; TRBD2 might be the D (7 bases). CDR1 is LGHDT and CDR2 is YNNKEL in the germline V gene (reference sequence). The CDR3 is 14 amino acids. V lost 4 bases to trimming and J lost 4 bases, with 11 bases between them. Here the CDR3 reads CASSRGGEYNEQFF. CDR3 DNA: TGTGCCAGCAGCCGAGGGGGGGAATACAATGAGCAGTTCTTC.

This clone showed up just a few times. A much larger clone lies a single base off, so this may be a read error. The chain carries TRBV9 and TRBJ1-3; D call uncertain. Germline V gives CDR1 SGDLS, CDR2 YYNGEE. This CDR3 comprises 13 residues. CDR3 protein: CASIVEVKNTIYF. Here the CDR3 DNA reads TGTGCCAGCATCGTAGAGGTGAAAAACACCATATATTTT. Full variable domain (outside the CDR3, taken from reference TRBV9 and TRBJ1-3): DSGVTQTPKHLITATGQRVTLRCSPRSGDLSVYWYQQSLDQGLQFLIQYYNGEERAKGNILERFSAQQFPDLHSELNLSSLELGDSALYFCASIVEVKNTIYFGEGSWLTVV.